The 14 T cell receptor beta chains reported below all come from one sample, sequenced in a study of CD8 T cells in Susac syndrome. The RNA, roughly 0.5 to 1 ug, was put through reverse transcription using random hexamers. Each CDR3 protein gets one entry after TCRdb re-called the immunoSEQ multiplex PCR reads with MiXCR. The table records around 71,000 distinct CDR3 sequences, 96% of them present only once. Specimen: CD4+ T cells from PBMCs. Receptors originate from a human donor with multiple sclerosis.

Only one count was recorded for this clonotype. The chain couples TRBV12-3 or TRBV12-4 to TRBJ2-1, with 7 bases lining up with TRBD2. The CDR3 has 13 amino acids. Unmatched junction bases numbered 4, after V lost 6 bases and J lost 5 bases. The CDR3 reads CASSSGTDNEQFF. CDR3 nucleotide sequence: TGTGCCAGCAGCAGCGGGACGGACAATGAGCAGTTCTTC.

The V gene is TRBV7-9, the J gene TRBJ2-1; D is unresolved. Trimming stripped 4 bases from V and 0 bases from J, with 13 bases between. Germline V gene sequence: CDR1 SEHNR, CDR2 FQNEAQ (reference sequence). The CDR3 length is 16 residues. CDR3 sequence: CASSSVTHGSYNEQFF. The DNA of the CDR3 is TGTGCCAGCAGCTCAGTTACCCACGGCTCCTACAATGAGCAGTTCTTC.

CDR3 sequence (DNA): TGTGCCAGTAGTATAAGATTGTCGACTACCAGTTTTAATGAGCAGTTCTTC. Protein product: CASSIRLSTTSFNEQFF. The chain couples TRBV19 to TRBJ2-1, with D perhaps matching TRBD2 (5 bases). Trimming pared 2 bases from V and 7 bases from J, leaving 21 bases between. Germline lookup yields CDR1 LNHDA and CDR2 SQIVND (reference sequence). The CDR3 has 17 amino acids. The entire variable domain, with the rest obtained from reference TRBV19 and TRBJ2-1, is as follows: DGGITQSPKYLFRKEGQNVTLSCEQNLNHDAMYWYRQDPGQGLRLIYYSQIVNDFQKGDIAEGYSVSREKKESFPLTVTSAQKNPTAFYLCASSIRLSTTSFNEQFFGPGTRLTVL.

The chain recombines TRBV5-4 with TRBJ2-5; 8 bases line up with TRBD1. The V segment lost 1 base and the J segment 4 bases; nucleotides outside the gene matches: 3. The length of the CDR3 is 14 residues. Germline loops: CDR1 SGHNT, CDR2 YYREEE (reference sequence). The CDR3 sequence is CASSLQGARETQYF. DNA of the CDR3: TGTGCCAGCAGCTTGCAGGGGGCGCGAGAGACCCAGTACTTC.

The CDR3 bases are TGTGCCAGCAGTCAGACAGGGAGGAACACTGAAGCTTTCTTT. Translation: CASSQTGRNTEAFF. This chain uses TRBV12-3 or TRBV12-4 with TRBJ1-1, with 7 bases identical to TRBD1. The J segment lost 1 base and the V segment lost 5 bases, leaving 4 bases of the junction unmatched. CDR3 length equals 14 residues.

CDR3 sequence reads: CASSPLGQRSTDTQYF. The CDR3 nucleotides read TGTGCCAGCAGCCCCCTGGGACAGCGTTCGACAGATACGCAGTATTTT. The chain has TRBV21-1 and TRBJ2-3; the table's TRBD1 call for D was not verified on the DNA. TRBV21-1 has pseudogene status. The CDR3 length is 16 residues.

A few counts support this clonotype. The V call is TRBV2, the J call TRBJ2-5; unclear D gene. The CDR3 runs 12 residues. V shed 5 bases and J shed 0 bases, with 4 bases lying between them. Looked up from germline, CDR1 is SNHLY and CDR2 is FYNNEI. CDR3 DNA sequence: TGTGCCAGCAGTTTAAACCAAGAGACCCAGTACTTC. This gives the protein CASSLNQETQYF.

This clonotype is a singleton in its sample. The V gene is TRBV18, the J gene TRBJ2-5, with a weak D call TRBD2 (6 bases). The length of the CDR3 is 13 residues. Deletions cut 3 bases from V and 3 bases from J, with 8 bases between. Germline-derived CDR1 and CDR2 are KGHSH and LQKENI. CDR3 nucleotide sequence: TGTGCCAGCTCACCCGGGGAGGAAGAGACCCAGTACTTC. Amino acids: CASSPGEEETQYF.

The chain uses TRBV7-9 and TRBJ2-5; D gene unclear. The V end lost 5 bases, the J end lost 4 bases, and 17 bases lay between the germline ends. Germline assignment: CDR1 SEHNR and CDR2 FQNEAQ (reference sequence). This CDR3 has 15 amino acids. The CDR3 sequence is CASSLPLKLGETQYF. The CDR3 DNA sequence: TGTGCCAGCAGCCTGCCGTTGAAGCTGGGAGAGACCCAGTACTTC.

V gene TRBV12-3 or TRBV12-4 combines with J gene TRBJ2-5; weak D call: TRBD1 (5 bases). CDR3 length: 14 residues. V was shortened by 3 bases and J by 2 bases, with 10 bases between the two germline ends. For the CDR3, the DNA is TGTGCCAGCAGTTTTGGGGCAGGACAAGAGACCCAGTACTTC. It codes for CASSFGAGQETQYF.

This clonotype was recorded only once. The CDR3 loop reads CSVEDGAGGTQYF. DNA for the CDR3: TGCAGCGTTGAAGATGGGGCCGGTGGGACCCAGTACTTC. V and J are TRBV29-1 and TRBJ2-5; D may be TRBD1 (5 bases). The CDR3 has 13 amino acids. CDR1 is SQVTM and CDR2 is ANQGSEA in the germline V gene. Trimming pared 0 bases from V and 7 bases from J, leaving 12 bases between.

CDR3: CASSRFGAGGDNEQFF. The DNA for the CDR3 is TGTGCCAGCAGTCGCTTCGGAGCGGGGGGGGACAATGAGCAGTTCTTC. The chain couples TRBV6-6 to TRBJ2-1, with 10 nucleotides matching TRBD2. The CDR3 is 16 amino acids. Germline CDR1 MNHNY, CDR2 SVGAGI (reference sequence). The trim removed 5 bases at V and 5 bases at J, leaving 9 bases unmatched.

This clonotype has only one observation. The V call is TRBV5-1, the J call TRBJ2-3; 8 bases line up with TRBD1. Germline V CDR1 and CDR2: SGHRS, YFSETQ. V dropped 7 bases and J dropped 4; count of bases not matched to a gene: 14. CDR3 length equals 16 residues. As DNA, the CDR3 is TGCGCCAGCCGCGGTACCGGGACAGGAGAGTCAGATACGCAGTATTTT. This gives the protein CASRGTGTGESDTQYF.

The chain has TRBV6-2 or TRBV6-3 and TRBJ1-6, with 10 bases fitting TRBD1. CDR3 length: 18 residues. Germline lookup yields CDR1 MNHEY and CDR2 SVGEGT. V was clipped by 0 bases and J by 0 bases; unmatched bases: 2. CDR3 residues: CASSYSGQGSSYNSPLHF. CDR3 nucleotides: TGTGCCAGCAGTTACTCGGGACAGGGGAGCTCCTATAATTCACCCCTCCACTTT.